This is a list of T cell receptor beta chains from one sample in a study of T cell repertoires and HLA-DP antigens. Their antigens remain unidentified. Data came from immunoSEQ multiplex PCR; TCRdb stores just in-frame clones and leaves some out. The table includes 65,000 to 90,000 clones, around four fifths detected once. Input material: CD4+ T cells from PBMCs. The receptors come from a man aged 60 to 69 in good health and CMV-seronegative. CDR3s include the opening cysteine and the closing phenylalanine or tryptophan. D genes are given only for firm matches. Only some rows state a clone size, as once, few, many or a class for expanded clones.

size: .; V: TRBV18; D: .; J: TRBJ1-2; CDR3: CASSPETGYGYTF; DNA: TGTGCCAGCTCACCAGAGACAGGCTATGGCTACACCTTC
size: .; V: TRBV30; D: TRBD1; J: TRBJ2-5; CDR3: CARTGGDETQYF; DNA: TGTGCCCGGACAGGGGGCGATGAGACCCAGTACTTC
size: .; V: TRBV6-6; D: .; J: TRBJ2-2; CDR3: CASSYEGGRNTGELFF; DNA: TGTGCCAGCAGTTACGAAGGAGGGAGGAACACCGGGGAGCTGTTTTTT
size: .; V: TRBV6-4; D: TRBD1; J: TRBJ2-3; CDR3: CASRSWFGTGGDTQYF; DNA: TGTGCCAGCAGGAGTTGGTTCGGGACAGGGGGGGATACGCAGTATTTT
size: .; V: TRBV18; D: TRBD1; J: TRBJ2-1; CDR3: CASSPQHPRQGAYNEQFF; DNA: TGTGCCAGCTCACCCCAACATCCCCGACAGGGGGCCTACAATGAGCAGTTCTTC
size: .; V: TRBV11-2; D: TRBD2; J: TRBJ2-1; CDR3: CASSPRGLAHNEQFF; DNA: TGTGCCAGCAGCCCCCGTGGACTAGCGCACAATGAGCAGTTCTTC
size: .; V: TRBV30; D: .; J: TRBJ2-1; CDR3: CAYSGGLYRFF; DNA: TGTGCCTACTCGGGCGGACTATATCGGTTCTTC
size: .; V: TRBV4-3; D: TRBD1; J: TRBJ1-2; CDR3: CASSRMDRENYGYTF; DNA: TGCGCCAGCAGCCGCATGGACAGGGAAAACTATGGCTACACCTTC
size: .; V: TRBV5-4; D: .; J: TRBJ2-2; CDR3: CASSLETASTGELFF; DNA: TGTGCCAGCAGCTTGGAGACAGCTTCCACCGGGGAGCTGTTTTTT
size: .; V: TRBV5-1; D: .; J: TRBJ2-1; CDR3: CASSLALPPGLSYNEQFF; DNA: TGCGCCAGCAGCTTGGCCTTACCCCCAGGCCTTTCCTACAATGAGCAGTTCTTC
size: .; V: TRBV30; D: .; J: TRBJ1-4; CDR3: CAWGPIYGTNEKLFF; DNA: TGTGCCTGGGGGCCAATTTACGGGACTAATGAAAAACTGTTTTTT
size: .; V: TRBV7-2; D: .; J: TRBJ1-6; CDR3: CASSPSGPSYNSPLHF; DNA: TGTGCCAGCAGCCCATCCGGTCCCTCCTATAATTCACCCCTCCACTTT
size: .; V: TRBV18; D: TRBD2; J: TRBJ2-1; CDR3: CASSPGLAEGAEQFF; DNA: TGTGCCAGCTCACCAGGACTAGCAGAAGGTGCTGAGCAGTTCTTC
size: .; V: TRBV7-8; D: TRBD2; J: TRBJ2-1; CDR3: CASSLGLAAGNEQFF; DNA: TGTGCCAGCAGCTTGGGACTAGCGGCGGGCAATGAGCAGTTCTTC
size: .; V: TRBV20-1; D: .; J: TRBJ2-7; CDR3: CSAGAYYEQYF; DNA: TGCAGTGCCGGGGCATACTACGAGCAGTACTTC
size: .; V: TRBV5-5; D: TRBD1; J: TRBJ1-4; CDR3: CASSLTRDSNEKLFF; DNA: TGTGCCAGCAGCCTCACCCGGGACAGTAATGAAAAACTGTTTTTT
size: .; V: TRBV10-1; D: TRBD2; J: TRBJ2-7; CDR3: CASIPAGLAGAAPPLYEQYF; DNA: TGCGCCAGCATCCCAGCCGGGCTAGCGGGGGCCGCGCCTCCCCTCTACGAGCAGTACTTC
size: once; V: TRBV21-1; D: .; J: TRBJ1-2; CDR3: CASSKGANYGYTF; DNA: TGTGCCAGCAGCAAAGGAGCTAACTATGGCTACACCTTC
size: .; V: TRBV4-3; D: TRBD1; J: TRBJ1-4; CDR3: CASSQVQGGNEKLFF; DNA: TGCGCCAGCAGCCAAGTTCAGGGGGGGAATGAAAAACTGTTTTTT
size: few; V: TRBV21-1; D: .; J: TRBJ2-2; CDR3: CASTPDGNTGELFF; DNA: TGTGCCAGCACCCCGGACGGGAACACCGGGGAGCTGTTTTTT
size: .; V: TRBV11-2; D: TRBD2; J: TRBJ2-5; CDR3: CASSLVGLAEETQYF; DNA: TGTGCCAGCAGCTTAGTAGGACTAGCGGAAGAGACCCAGTACTTC
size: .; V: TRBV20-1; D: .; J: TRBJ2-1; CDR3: CSALLAAEQFF; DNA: TGCAGTGCCCTGCTAGCTGCTGAGCAGTTCTTC
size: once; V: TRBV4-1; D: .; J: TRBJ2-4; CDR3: CASSQDAQVIQYF; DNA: TGCGCCAGCAGCCAAGATGCGCAGGTTATTCAGTACTTC
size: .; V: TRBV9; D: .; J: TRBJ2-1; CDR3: CASSLISGSYNEQFF; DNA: TGTGCCAGCAGCCTCATAAGCGGGTCTTACAATGAGCAGTTCTTC
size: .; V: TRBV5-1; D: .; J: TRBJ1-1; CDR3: CASSLDRQRNTEAFF; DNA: TGCGCCAGCAGCTTGGATCGCCAGAGGAACACTGAAGCTTTCTTT
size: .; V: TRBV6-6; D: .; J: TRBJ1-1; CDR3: CASSDGLGAFF; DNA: TGTGCCAGCAGCGACGGATTAGGAGCTTTCTTT
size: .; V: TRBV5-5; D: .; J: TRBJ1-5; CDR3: CASSLAGRDQPQHF; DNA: TGTGCCAGCAGCTTAGCGGGGCGTGATCAGCCCCAGCATTTT
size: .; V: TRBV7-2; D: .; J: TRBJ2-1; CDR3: CASSLARGGIVNNEQFF; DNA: TGTGCCAGCAGCTTAGCGAGAGGGGGGATAGTAAACAATGAGCAGTTCTTC
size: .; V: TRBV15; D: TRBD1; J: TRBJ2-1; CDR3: CATSRETGSEQFF; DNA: TGTGCCACCAGCAGAGAGACAGGGAGTGAGCAGTTCTTC
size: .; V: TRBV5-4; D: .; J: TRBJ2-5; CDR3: CASSFLGGETQYF; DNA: TGTGCCAGCAGCTTCCTGGGGGGAGAGACCCAGTACTTC
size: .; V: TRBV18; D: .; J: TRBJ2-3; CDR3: CASSPSGNTDTQYF; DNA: TGTGCCAGCTCACCTAGCGGAAACACAGATACGCAGTATTTT
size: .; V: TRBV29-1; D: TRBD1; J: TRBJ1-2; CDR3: CSVEPLTGGRESYTF; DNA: TGCAGCGTTGAACCCCTCACAGGGGGGCGGGAAAGCTACACCTTC
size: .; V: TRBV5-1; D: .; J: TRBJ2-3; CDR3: CASSSDTHTDTQYF; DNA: TGCGCCAGCAGCTCGGACACCCACACAGATACGCAGTATTTT
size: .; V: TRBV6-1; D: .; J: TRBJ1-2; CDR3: CASSATGNGYTF; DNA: TGTGCCAGCAGTGCAACAGGGAACGGCTACACCTTC
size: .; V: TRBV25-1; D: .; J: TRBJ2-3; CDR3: CASSDSGTDTQYF; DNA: TGTGCCAGCAGTGACTCTGGCACAGATACGCAGTATTTT
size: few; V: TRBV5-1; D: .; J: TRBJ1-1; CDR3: CASTLDDPNTEAFF; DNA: TGCGCCAGCACCCTCGATGATCCAAACACTGAAGCTTTCTTT
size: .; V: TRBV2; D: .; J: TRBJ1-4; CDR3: CASSNRQIDEKLFF; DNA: TGTGCCAGCAGCAATAGACAGATAGATGAAAAACTGTTTTTT